The 15 T cell receptor beta chains reported below all come from one sample, sequenced in a study of shared T cell receptors in the human thymus. Profiling relied on immunoSEQ multiplex PCR, and the TCRdb table lists in-frame clones only, not all of them. The profile shows around 340,000 clones, 95% of them singletons. Sequences were obtained from thymocytes. The origin of the receptors is a human donor.

The chain carries TRBV9 and TRBJ2-1, with a possible D match to TRBD2 (5 bases). The CDR3 has 17 residues. Deletions cut 1 base from V and 2 bases from J, with 16 bases between. Germline V lookup: CDR1 SGDLS, CDR2 YYNGEE. Here the CDR3 DNA reads TGTGCCAGCAGCGTAAATGTACGGGGTCCCACCTACAATGAGCAGTTCTTC. It is translated as CASSVNVRGPTYNEQFF.

CDR3 amino acids: CSAASPSSYEQYF. The DNA of the CDR3 is TGCAGCGCCGCCAGCCCTAGCTCCTACGAGCAGTACTTC. The chain employs TRBV29-1 and TRBJ2-7; unclear D gene. Trimming pared 7 bases from V and 0 bases from J, leaving 13 bases between. Looked up from germline, CDR1 is SQVTM and CDR2 is ANQGSEA. This CDR3 contains 13 residues.

The V and J genes are TRBV15 and TRBJ2-5; either TRBD1 or TRBD2 may supply D (5 bases each). The germline V and J ends were trimmed by 0 bases and 5 bases, with 22 bases remaining between them. Germline V gene data show CDR1 as LNHNV and CDR2 as YYDKDF (reference sequence). This CDR3 has 18 amino acids. The CDR3 sequence is CATSRDNGASTERETQYF. For the CDR3, the DNA is TGTGCCACCAGCAGAGATAACGGGGCGAGCACCGAGAGGGAGACCCAGTACTTC.

This clone was seen once. The rearrangement links TRBV25-1 to TRBJ2-3; D is undetermined. CDR1 and CDR2 from the germline V gene are MGHDK and SYGVNS. V dropped 5 bases and J dropped 7 bases, with 7 bases sitting between them. The CDR3 sequence is 11 residues long. CDR3 nucleotide sequence: TGTGCCAGCAGTCTGATCCATACGCAGTATTTT. The encoded protein is CASSLIHTQYF. The entire variable domain, with the rest obtained from reference TRBV25-1 and TRBJ2-3, is as follows: EADIYQTPRYLVIGTGKKITLECSQTMGHDKMYWYQQDPGMELHLIHYSYGVNSTEKGDLSSESTVSRIRTEHFPLTLESARPSHTSQYLCASSLIHTQYFGPGTRLTVL.

The chain's CDR3 is CASSQDSLRQRSSYEQYF. The CDR3 DNA reads TGCGCCAGCAGCCAAGATTCCCTAAGGCAGCGGAGCTCCTACGAGCAGTACTTC. The J gene is TRBJ2-7, the V gene TRBV4-3, with a weak D call TRBD2 (5 bases). The CDR3 loop spans 18 amino acids. V was shortened by 0 bases and J by 0 bases, with 18 bases between the two germline ends. Germline loops: CDR1 LGHNA, CDR2 YSLEER.

This chain links TRBV6-6 with TRBJ1-3, with D maybe TRBD1 (6 bases). The germline V gene has CDR1 MNHNY and CDR2 SVGAGI (reference sequence). V gave up 0 bases and J gave up 2 bases, with 11 bases separating them. There are 16 residues in the CDR3. CDR3 protein: CASSYSNEGAGNTIYF. DNA for the CDR3: TGTGCCAGCAGTTACTCGAACGAGGGGGCTGGAAACACCATATATTTT.

The gene calls are TRBV15 and TRBJ1-5; maybe TRBD1 (5 bases). The germline V gene encodes CDR1 LNHNV and CDR2 YYDKDF (reference sequence). V lost 1 base to trimming and J lost 5 bases, with 6 bases between them. This CDR3 region has 13 residues. The CDR3 sequence is CATSRATDQPQHF. CDR3 nucleotides: TGTGCCACCAGCAGAGCGACAGATCAGCCCCAGCATTTT.

CDR3 sequence reads: CASSPGDSSYEQYF. The CDR3 nucleotides read TGTGCCAGCAGTCCAGGGGACAGTTCCTACGAGCAGTACTTC. V gene TRBV27 combines with J gene TRBJ2-7, with 7 bases matching TRBD1. V lost 5 bases and J lost 1; bases outside the gene matches: 5. Germline CDR1 reads MNHEY; CDR2 reads SMNVEV (reference sequence). The length of the CDR3 is 14 residues.

V is TRBV5-1 and J is TRBJ1-2; D is unclear. CDR1 and CDR2 from the germline V gene are SGHRS and YFSETQ. V was pared by 1 base and J by 4 bases, with 8 bases between. The CDR3 loop spans 13 amino acids. CDR3 sequence (DNA): TGCGCCAGCAGCTTGAGGCGTCCCTATGGCTACACCTTC. Encoded protein: CASSLRRPYGYTF.

The chain couples TRBV5-1 to TRBJ2-3; a weak D match, TRBD1 (5 bases). CDR1 and CDR2 (germline): SGHRS, YFSETQ. The CDR3 is 17 residues long. V was shortened by 3 bases and J by 0 bases, with 17 bases between the two germline ends. CDR3 DNA: TGCGCCAGCAGCTATGGCGCAGGGCTTACTAGCACAGATACGCAGTATTTT. Its protein is CASSYGAGLTSTDTQYF. Full variable domain (remainder filled in from reference TRBV5-1 and TRBJ2-3): KAGVTQTPRYLIKTRGQQVTLSCSPISGHRSVSWYQQTPGQGLQFLFEYFSETQRNKGNFPGRFSGRQFSNSRSEMNVSTLELGDSALYLCASSYGAGLTSTDTQYFGPGTRLTVL.

This clone came up once. The rearrangement links TRBV28 to TRBJ2-1, with D unresolved. The CDR3 extends over 11 amino acids. Between the trimmed V and J ends, which lost 5 bases and 6 bases, there was a span of 5 bases. Looked up from germline, CDR1 is MDHEN and CDR2 is SYDVKM. The CDR3 is CASSPSNEQFF. The CDR3 bases are TGTGCCAGCAGTCCGAGCAATGAGCAGTTCTTC.

A single count supports this clone. The J gene is TRBJ2-1, the V gene TRBV28, with 10 bases that match TRBD2. Germline V gene data show CDR1 as MDHEN and CDR2 as SYDVKM. The CDR3 length is 17 residues. J was trimmed by 0 bases and V by 6 bases; bases with no gene match: 8. The CDR3, as DNA: TGTGCCAGCAGCTCTGAGGAGCGGGAGGGCTCCTACAATGAGCAGTTCTTC. It codes for CASSSEEREGSYNEQFF. Looking up the rest from reference TRBV28 and TRBJ2-1 gives the full variable domain: DVKVTQSSRYLVKRTGEKVFLECVQDMDHENMFWYRQDPGLGLRLIYFSYDVKMKEKGDIPEGYSVSREKKERFSLILESASTNQTSMYLCASSSEEREGSYNEQFFGPGTRLTVL.

The chain uses TRBV27 and TRBJ2-3; maybe TRBD1 (5 bases). Germline-derived CDR1 and CDR2 are MNHEY and SMNVEV (reference sequence). V lost 6 bases to trimming and J lost 0 bases, with 19 bases between them. The CDR3 extends over 17 amino acids. This chain's CDR3 is CASSERTPKGSTDTQYF. The CDR3 DNA is TGTGCCAGCAGCGAGAGGACACCCAAGGGAAGCACAGATACGCAGTATTTT.

The CDR3 DNA is TGTGCCAGCAGCCTCCGGGACAGGTCAGACGGCTACACCTTC. Translated, it gives CASSLRDRSDGYTF. The gene calls are TRBV14 and TRBJ1-2; 8 bases are shared with TRBD1. The CDR3 runs 14 residues. Germline assignment: CDR1 SGHDN and CDR2 FVKESK. The ends lost 4 bases at V and 8 bases at J; junction bases unmatched: 9.

The gene calls are TRBV2 and TRBJ1-1; D is undetermined. Trimming took 10 bases from V and 5 from J, leaving 8 bases between them. This CDR3 is 10 amino acids long. The germline gives CDR1 SNHLY, CDR2 FYNNEI. This CDR3 is CATRGTEAFF. In DNA, the CDR3 is TGTGCCACCCGAGGGACTGAAGCTTTCTTT.